This note documents a single T cell receptor (beta chain) sequence. The CDR3 contains 16 residues. Unmatched junction bases numbered 5, after V lost 0 bases and J lost 2 bases. Germline V gene sequence: CDR1 MNHEY, CDR2 SMNVEV (reference sequence). This sample was taken from a study of blood T cell repertoires in COVID-19. Study at large: Samples came from the United States, Italy and Spain, spanning acute and convalescent COVID-19. Nucleic acid was either cDNA or gDNA, and it came from T cells, B-cell-depleted T cells, or PBMCs.

Authors' data handling: Counts of nucleated cells, estimated from reference gene primer amplification, were obtained. Repertoires were generated with immunoSEQ multiplex PCR, while TCRdb's copy carries only in-frame clones and drops some. V and J calls and clone size come straight from that table; D and trimming were deduced from the DNA. The table shows around 63,000 clones, with around 87% occurring only once. The sequencing input was peripheral blood. The sequence came from a woman aged 55 to 70 with COVID-19, enrolled during active disease. The chain recombines TRBV27 with TRBJ2-7, with TRBD2 matching over 9 bases. CDR3 sequence (DNA): TGTGCCAGCAGTTTATCTCAGCGGGAGGTGGCCTACGAGCAGTACTTC. Translation gives CASSLSQREVAYEQYF.